Presented here are 15 T cell receptor beta chains from one specimen sequenced in a study of shared clonotypes between healthy human individuals. Libraries were prepared by immunoSEQ multiplex PCR; TCRdb keeps only in-frame clonotypes and omits some of them. The sample holds about 700,000 clones; about 92% are singletons and the top ten take 20% to 25%. CD45RO-negative CD8 cells positively selected for CCR7 made up the naive population, which excluded terminally differentiated effector memory CD45RA+ cells. The sequenced sample was naive CD8+ T cells sorted from blood. Receptors were obtained from a man aged 30 to 39 in good health.

The chain recombines TRBV28 with TRBJ2-7; 10 bases fit TRBD2. This CDR3 spans 14 amino acids. Per germline, CDR1 MDHEN and CDR2 SYDVKM. The ends lost 10 bases at V and 7 bases at J; junction bases unmatched: 13. CDR3 nucleotides: TGTGCCACCTCGAGGCTAGCGGGAGCATGGGAGCAGTACTTC. Translated, it gives CATSRLAGAWEQYF.

This chain links TRBV28 with TRBJ1-2, with 7 bases that match TRBD1. Germline values: CDR1 MDHEN, CDR2 SYDVKM. The CDR3 has 16 amino acids. The trim removed 6 bases at V and 2 bases at J, leaving 12 bases unmatched. The CDR3: CASRAEGRGPNYGYTF. Here the CDR3 DNA reads TGTGCCAGCAGGGCGGAGGGGAGGGGGCCAAACTATGGCTACACCTTC.

CDR3 protein: CAITEGGSYGYTF. The DNA of the CDR3 is TGTGCCATCACCGAGGGTGGAAGCTATGGCTACACCTTC. The chain links TRBV10-3 to TRBJ1-2; no firm D call. Germline CDR1 ENHRY, CDR2 SYGVKD. The V and J ends lost 7 bases and 4 bases respectively, with 13 bases between them. CDR3 length: 13 amino acids.

J is TRBJ2-7 and V is TRBV19, with 7 bases matching TRBD1. The germline V gene encodes CDR1 LNHDA and CDR2 SQIVND (reference sequence). The CDR3 loop spans 11 amino acids. V lost 8 bases and J lost 6; bases outside the gene matches: 4. CDR3 protein: CASSTGSEQYF. The CDR3 DNA sequence: TGTGCCAGTTCGACAGGGTCCGAGCAGTACTTC.

The rearrangement joins TRBV5-1 to TRBJ2-7, with D maybe TRBD1 (5 bases). Germline CDR1 is SGHRS and CDR2 is YFSETQ. Trimming left V 0 bases short and J 3 bases short, with 16 bases between. CDR3 length: 16 residues. The CDR3 DNA follows: TGCGCCAGCAGCTTGGCCCCAACAGGTTTGGGCTACGAGCAGTACTTC. Its protein product is CASSLAPTGLGYEQYF.

A word on this clone: Being one base from a much bigger clone, this may be a read error. The rearrangement uses TRBV5-4 and TRBJ2-2; TRBD2 matches at 9 bases. V trimming: 4 bases; J trimming: 1 base; junction bases outside the gene matches: 2. Germline assignment: CDR1 SGHNT and CDR2 YYREEE (reference sequence). The CDR3 contains 15 residues. Here the CDR3 DNA reads TGTGCCAGCAGCCCGACTAGCGGGAACACCGGGGAGCTGTTTTTT. Encoded protein: CASSPTSGNTGELFF.

Comments on this clone: The limits of the CDR3 on the DNA are not certain, so only TCRdb's listed CDR3 is given. J is TRBJ2-1 and V is TRBV7-2; the table names TRBD1, a call not compared with the DNA. The V gene's germline CDR1 is SGHTA and CDR2 FQGNSA. The CDR3 is 17 amino acids long, termini counted. The CDR3 sequence is CASSSLWGFGTDSFGFF.

V is TRBV28 and J is TRBJ2-7, with TRBD2 as a possible D gene (5 bases). CDR1 MDHEN and CDR2 SYDVKM come from the germline V gene. With 1 base removed from V and 7 bases from J, the gap between germline ends came to 8 bases. The CDR3 runs to 12 residues. As DNA, the CDR3 is TGTGCCAGCAGTTTATTTTCGGGGGAGCAGTACTTC. Translated, it gives CASSLFSGEQYF.

This chain joins TRBV27 and TRBJ2-7; the D call may be TRBD1 or TRBD2 (5 bases each). Germline values: CDR1 MNHEY, CDR2 SMNVEV (reference sequence). The CDR3 consists of 14 residues. Trimming left V 9 bases short and J 0 bases short, with 15 bases between. CDR3 residues: CASQPGTASYEQYF. Written as DNA, the CDR3 is TGTGCCAGTCAACCCGGGACGGCCTCCTACGAGCAGTACTTC.

This clone was detected only once. The J gene is TRBJ2-1, the V gene TRBV2, with D perhaps matching TRBD1 or TRBD2 (5 bases each). Looked up from germline, CDR1 is SNHLY and CDR2 is FYNNEI. CDR3 size: 16 residues. V lost 1 base and J 9 bases, leaving 19 bases between the germline ends. CDR3 DNA sequence: TGTGCCAGCAGTGAAGATGGCAGGGCGGGTCTGCGTGAGCAGTTCTTC. It translates to CASSEDGRAGLREQFF.

The chain carries TRBV7-6 and TRBJ2-1; D tentatively reads TRBD1 or TRBD2 (5 bases each). The CDR3 is 16 amino acids. CDR1 SGHVS and CDR2 FNYEAQ come from the germline V gene. V lost 4 bases, J lost 1 base, and 14 bases lay in between. CDR3 region: CASSSQRGVSYNEQFF. Written as DNA, the CDR3 is TGTGCCAGCAGCTCCCAAAGGGGAGTTTCCTACAATGAGCAGTTCTTC.

V gene TRBV29-1 combines with J gene TRBJ2-5; TRBD2 matches 10 bases. The CDR3 runs to 18 residues. Germline CDR1 SQVTM, CDR2 ANQGSEA. J was trimmed by 5 bases and V by 0 bases; bases with no gene match: 15. The CDR3 loop is CSVEDGVTSGDSGETQYF. CDR3 DNA: TGCAGCGTTGAAGATGGTGTAACTAGCGGGGACTCAGGGGAGACCCAGTACTTC.

The chain is built from TRBV5-1 and TRBJ2-7; D unresolved. V was shortened by 4 bases and J by 6 bases, with 23 bases between the two germline ends. The CDR3 runs 16 residues. The germline V gene encodes CDR1 SGHRS and CDR2 YFSETQ. The CDR3 sequence is CASSPTDHSEPPEQYF. The CDR3 DNA follows: TGCGCCAGCAGCCCGACGGACCACTCGGAGCCTCCCGAGCAGTACTTC.

The chain's CDR3 is CASRQTGSGANVLTF. The CDR3 nucleotides read TGTGCCAGCAGGCAAACAGGGTCTGGGGCCAACGTCCTGACTTTC. The rearrangement joins TRBV6-5 to TRBJ2-6; weak D call: TRBD1 (6 bases). CDR1 and CDR2 (germline): MNHEY, SVGAGI. Trimming cost V 6 bases and J 1 base, with 10 bases left between them. CDR3 size: 15 residues.

This rearrangement joins TRBV5-4 to TRBJ2-7; weak D call: TRBD2 (5 bases). Germline values: CDR1 SGHNT, CDR2 YYREEE (reference sequence). The CDR3 covers 13 residues. The germline V and J ends were trimmed by 1 base and 1 base, with 6 bases remaining between them. The CDR3 region is CASSLRESYEQYF. CDR3 in DNA: TGTGCCAGCAGCTTGCGGGAATCCTACGAGCAGTACTTC.